Listed below are T cell receptor beta chains from one sample, sequenced in a study of cytomegalovirus exposure and HLA in healthy donors. The method was immunoSEQ multiplex PCR; TCRdb's version includes in-frame clones alone and lacks a portion of them. This sample's table reports about 110,000 clones. The sequencing input was PBMCs. These TCRs come from a man younger than 45 in good health and CMV-seronegative. Both conserved end residues are part of each CDR3. A D gene is named only where the DNA matches it firmly.

j_gene | d_gene | v_gene | CDR3aa
TRBJ1-5 | - | TRBV2 | CASSFQGYNQPQHF
TRBJ2-7 | - | TRBV4-3 | CASSQERGGRGYEQYF
TRBJ1-2 | - | TRBV6-5 | CASSYGTGTLYYGYTF
TRBJ2-5 | TRBD2 | TRBV14 | CASSPAGGSKTQYF
TRBJ1-1 | - | TRBV19 | CASRTGLTEAFF
TRBJ1-2 | TRBD1 | TRBV18 | CASSPLGQDYGYTF
TRBJ2-5 | - | TRBV11-2 | CASSLEQGETQYF
TRBJ2-5 | - | TRBV28 | CASSMGLPEQETQYF
TRBJ1-6 | - | TRBV5-4 | CASSLEVVTGSPLHF
TRBJ2-3 | - | TRBV4-2 | CASSQLARGWGTDTQYF
TRBJ1-6 | - | TRBV5-6 | CASSRIKRGIPYNSPLHF
TRBJ2-1 | - | TRBV7-6 | CASSPPLNEQFF
TRBJ2-1 | TRBD2 | TRBV28 | CASSSSSGGGYNEQFF
TRBJ2-4 | - | TRBV30 | CAWSPLTENIQYF
TRBJ2-1 | - | TRBV4-3 | CASSQAHREQFF
TRBJ1-5 | - | TRBV5-1 | CASSLEGGGQPQHF
TRBJ1-5 | TRBD1 | TRBV10-3 | CAISGGTEDQPQHF
TRBJ2-1 | - | TRBV7-6 | CASSSEQNEQFF
TRBJ2-5 | - | TRBV7-2 | CASSPRRAETQYF
TRBJ1-2 | TRBD1 | TRBV7-2 | CASSPSGTGVYGYTF
TRBJ2-1 | - | TRBV29-1 | CSHLRQNNEQFF
TRBJ2-5 | - | TRBV9 | CASSVGGVPKETQYF
TRBJ1-2 | TRBD1 | TRBV7-2 | CASSSKQGAGGYTF
TRBJ1-2 | TRBD1 | TRBV6-5 | CASSENRGFGGYTF
TRBJ1-1 | - | TRBV6-6 | CASIPFGGSAFF
TRBJ2-7 | - | TRBV7-2 | CASSTSGDPPPYEQYF
TRBJ2-3 | - | TRBV4-3 | CASSQEDLQGDTQYF
TRBJ1-5 | TRBD1 | TRBV6-1 | CASSDPTGTGQPQHF
TRBJ1-5 | - | TRBV19 | CASSIAGDQPQHF
TRBJ2-1 | TRBD2 | TRBV28 | CASSFTSGGWNEQFF
TRBJ1-2 | - | TRBV18 | CASSQDSNYGYTF
TRBJ1-2 | - | TRBV15 | CATSRDLSETNYGYTF
TRBJ2-7 | TRBD1 | TRBV30 | CAWTDRGRAEGYEQYF
TRBJ2-1 | - | TRBV6-1 | CAIAGTFNNEQFF
TRBJ2-1 | - | TRBV4-2 | CASSQDPGRDEQFF
TRBJ2-5 | - | TRBV5-1 | CASSGGTIVQETQYF
TRBJ1-1 | TRBD1 | TRBV9 | CASSVGPGGYTEAFF
TRBJ2-5 | - | TRBV7-8 | CASSHIYTETQYF
TRBJ1-2 | TRBD1 | TRBV7-9 | CASINQGGQGDGYTF
TRBJ2-2 | TRBD1 | TRBV6-1 | CASRTGTGVGRELFF
TRBJ1-3 | - | TRBV7-6 | CASSRGTAGAGNTIYF
TRBJ2-3 | - | TRBV9 | CASSVARAPDTQYF
TRBJ1-4 | TRBD1 | TRBV5-1 | CASSLDRGRGSQTNEKLFF
TRBJ2-5 | - | TRBV7-2 | CASSLTRRETQYF
TRBJ1-4 | TRBD1 | TRBV18 | CATSGGNEKLFF
TRBJ1-1 | - | TRBV12-2 | CASRRRTGEGTEAFF
TRBJ1-2 | TRBD1 | TRBV19 | CASSTPGQDYGYTF
TRBJ2-3 | TRBD2 | TRBV7-3 | CASSLGRGGTTDTQYF
TRBJ2-3 | - | TRBV9 | CASSVDNSYLTDTQYF
TRBJ2-5 | - | TRBV5-1 | CASSLFSRGETQYF
TRBJ1-2 | TRBD1 | TRBV7-9 | CASSSTLSGTVANYGYTF
TRBJ2-7 | - | TRBV9 | CASSPSRATGGDEQYF
TRBJ1-6 | - | TRBV4-1 | CASSPEDSGYNSPLHF
TRBJ2-5 | - | TRBV2 | CASSDSQETQYF
TRBJ2-6 | - | TRBV2 | CASSDPLTGSGANVLTF
TRBJ1-1 | - | TRBV28 | CASSYNPNTEAFF
TRBJ2-7 | TRBD1 | TRBV4-3 | CASSQDVTGGSYEQYF